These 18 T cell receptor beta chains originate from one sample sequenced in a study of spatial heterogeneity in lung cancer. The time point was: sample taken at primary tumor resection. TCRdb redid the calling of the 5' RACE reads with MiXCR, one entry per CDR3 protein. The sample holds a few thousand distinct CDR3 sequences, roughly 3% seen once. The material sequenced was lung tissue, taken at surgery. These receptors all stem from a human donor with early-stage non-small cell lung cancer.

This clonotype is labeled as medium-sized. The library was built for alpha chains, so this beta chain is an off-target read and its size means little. This chain's CDR3 is CASSYSTYRRPTDTQYF. As DNA, the CDR3 is TGTGCCAGCAGTTACTCCACCTACAGACGACCCACAGATACGCAGTATTTT. The chain carries TRBV6-2 or TRBV6-3 and TRBJ2-3; D unclear. The CDR3 totals 17 residues. Germline lookup yields CDR1 MNHEY and CDR2 SVGEGT. V dropped 0 bases and J dropped 2 bases, with 15 bases sitting between them.

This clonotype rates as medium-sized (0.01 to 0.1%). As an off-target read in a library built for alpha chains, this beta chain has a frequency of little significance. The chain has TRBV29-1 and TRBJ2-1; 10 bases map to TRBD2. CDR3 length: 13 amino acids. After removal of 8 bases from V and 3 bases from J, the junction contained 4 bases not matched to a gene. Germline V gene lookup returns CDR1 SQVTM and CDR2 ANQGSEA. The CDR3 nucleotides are TGCAGCACCGGGACTAGCGTCTACAATGAGCAGTTCTTC. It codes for CSTGTSVYNEQFF.

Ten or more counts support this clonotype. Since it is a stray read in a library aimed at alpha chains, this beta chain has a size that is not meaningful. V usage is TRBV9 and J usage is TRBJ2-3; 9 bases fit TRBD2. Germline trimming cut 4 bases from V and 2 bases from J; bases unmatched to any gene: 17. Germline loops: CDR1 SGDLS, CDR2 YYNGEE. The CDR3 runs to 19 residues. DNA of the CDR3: TGTGCCAGCAGCCCCCGGGGTAGCGGGGGACCGGTTCTCACAGATACGCAGTATTTT. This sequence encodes CASSPRGSGGPVLTDTQYF. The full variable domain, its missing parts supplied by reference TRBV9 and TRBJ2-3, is DSGVTQTPKHLITATGQRVTLRCSPRSGDLSVYWYQQSLDQGLQFLIQYYNGEERAKGNILERFSAQQFPDLHSELNLSSLELGDSALYFCASSPRGSGGPVLTDTQYFGPGTRLTVL.

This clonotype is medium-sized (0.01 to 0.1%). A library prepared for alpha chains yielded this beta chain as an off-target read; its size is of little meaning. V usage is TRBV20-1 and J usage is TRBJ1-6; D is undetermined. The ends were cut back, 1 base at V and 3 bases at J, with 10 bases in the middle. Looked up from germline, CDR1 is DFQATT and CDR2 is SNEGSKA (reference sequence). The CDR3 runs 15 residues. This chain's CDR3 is CSARVPVNYNSPLHF. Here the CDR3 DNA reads TGCAGTGCTAGAGTCCCAGTAAACTATAATTCACCCCTCCACTTT.

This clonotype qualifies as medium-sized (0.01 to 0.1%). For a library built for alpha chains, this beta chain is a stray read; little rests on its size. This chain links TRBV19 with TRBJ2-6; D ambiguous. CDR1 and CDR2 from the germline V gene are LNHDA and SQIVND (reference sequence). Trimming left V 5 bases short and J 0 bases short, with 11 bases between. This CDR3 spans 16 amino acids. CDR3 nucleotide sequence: TGTGCCAGTAGTCCCCTGACAAACTCTGGGGCCAACGTCCTGACTTTC. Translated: CASSPLTNSGANVLTF. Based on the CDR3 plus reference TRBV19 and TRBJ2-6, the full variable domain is DGGITQSPKYLFRKEGQNVTLSCEQNLNHDAMYWYRQDPGQGLRLIYYSQIVNDFQKGDIAEGYSVSREKKESFPLTVTSAQKNPTAFYLCASSPLTNSGANVLTFGAGSRLTVL.

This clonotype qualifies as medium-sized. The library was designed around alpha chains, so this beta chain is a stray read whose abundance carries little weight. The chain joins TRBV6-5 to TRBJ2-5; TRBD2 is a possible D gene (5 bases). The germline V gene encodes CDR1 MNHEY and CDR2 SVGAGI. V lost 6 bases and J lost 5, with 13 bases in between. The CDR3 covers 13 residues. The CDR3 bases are TGTGCCAGCAGATTTGGAGGTTCGGAGACCCAGTACTTC. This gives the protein CASRFGGSETQYF.

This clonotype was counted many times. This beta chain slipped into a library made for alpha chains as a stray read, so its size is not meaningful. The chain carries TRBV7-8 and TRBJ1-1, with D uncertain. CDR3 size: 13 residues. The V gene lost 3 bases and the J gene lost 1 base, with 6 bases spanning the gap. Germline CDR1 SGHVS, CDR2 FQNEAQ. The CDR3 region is CASSFAKNTEAFF. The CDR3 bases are TGTGCCAGCAGCTTTGCCAAGAACACTGAAGCTTTCTTT.

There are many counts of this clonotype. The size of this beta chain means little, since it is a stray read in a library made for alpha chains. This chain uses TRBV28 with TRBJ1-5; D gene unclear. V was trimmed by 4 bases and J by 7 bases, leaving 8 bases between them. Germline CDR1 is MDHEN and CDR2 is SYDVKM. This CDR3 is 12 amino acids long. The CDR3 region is CASSSGWQPQHF. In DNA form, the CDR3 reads TGTGCCAGCAGTTCCGGATGGCAGCCCCAGCATTTT. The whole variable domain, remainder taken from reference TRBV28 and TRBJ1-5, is DVKVTQSSRYLVKRTGEKVFLECVQDMDHENMFWYRQDPGLGLRLIYFSYDVKMKEKGDIPEGYSVSREKKERFSLILESASTNQTSMYLCASSSGWQPQHFGDGTRLSIL.

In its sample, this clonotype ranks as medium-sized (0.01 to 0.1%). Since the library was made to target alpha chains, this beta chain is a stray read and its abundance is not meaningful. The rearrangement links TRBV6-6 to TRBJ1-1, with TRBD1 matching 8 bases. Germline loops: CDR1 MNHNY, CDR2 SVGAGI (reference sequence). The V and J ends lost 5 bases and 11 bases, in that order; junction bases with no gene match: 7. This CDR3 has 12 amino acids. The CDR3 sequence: CASSVTQGVAFF. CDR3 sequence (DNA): TGTGCCAGCAGTGTTACACAGGGGGTGGCTTTCTTT.

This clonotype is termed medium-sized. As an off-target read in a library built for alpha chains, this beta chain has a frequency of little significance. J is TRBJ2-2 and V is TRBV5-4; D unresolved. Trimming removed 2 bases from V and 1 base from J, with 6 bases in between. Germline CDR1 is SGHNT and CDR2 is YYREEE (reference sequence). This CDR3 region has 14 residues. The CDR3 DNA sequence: TGTGCCAGCAGCTTCTCAGGGAACACCGGGGAGCTGTTTTTT. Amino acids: CASSFSGNTGELFF.

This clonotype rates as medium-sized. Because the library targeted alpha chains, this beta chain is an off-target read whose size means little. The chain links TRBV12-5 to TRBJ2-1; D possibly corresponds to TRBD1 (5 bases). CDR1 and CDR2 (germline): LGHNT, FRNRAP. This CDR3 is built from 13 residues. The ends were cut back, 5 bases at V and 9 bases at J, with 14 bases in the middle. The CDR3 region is CASGLRAVSEQFF. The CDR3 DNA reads TGTGCTAGTGGTCTCAGGGCCGTAAGTGAGCAGTTCTTC.

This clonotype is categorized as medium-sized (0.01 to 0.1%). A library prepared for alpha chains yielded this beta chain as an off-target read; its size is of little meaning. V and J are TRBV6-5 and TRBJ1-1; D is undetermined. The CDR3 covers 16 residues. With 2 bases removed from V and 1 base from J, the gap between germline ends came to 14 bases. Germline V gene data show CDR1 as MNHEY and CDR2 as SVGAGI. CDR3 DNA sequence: TGTGCCAGCAGTTACCGTGAAGGGTTTTGGAACACTGAAGCTTTCTTT. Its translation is CASSYREGFWNTEAFF.

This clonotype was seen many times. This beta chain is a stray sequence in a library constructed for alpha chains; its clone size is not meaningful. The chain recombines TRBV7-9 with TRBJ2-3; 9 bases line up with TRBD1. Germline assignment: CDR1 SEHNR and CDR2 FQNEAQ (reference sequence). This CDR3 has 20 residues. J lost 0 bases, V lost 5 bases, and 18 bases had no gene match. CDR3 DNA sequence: TGTGCCAGCAGCCCAAGAGGACAGGGGACGTTCGTGGCTAGCACAGATACGCAGTATTTT. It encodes CASSPRGQGTFVASTDTQYF.

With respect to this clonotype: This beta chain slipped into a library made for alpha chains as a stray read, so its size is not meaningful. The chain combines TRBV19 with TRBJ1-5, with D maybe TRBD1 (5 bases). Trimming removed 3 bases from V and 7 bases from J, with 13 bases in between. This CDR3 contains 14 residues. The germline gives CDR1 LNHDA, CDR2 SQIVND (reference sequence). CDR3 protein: CASSIWAGPQPQHF. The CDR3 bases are TGTGCCAGTAGTATCTGGGCAGGGCCCCAGCCCCAGCATTTT.

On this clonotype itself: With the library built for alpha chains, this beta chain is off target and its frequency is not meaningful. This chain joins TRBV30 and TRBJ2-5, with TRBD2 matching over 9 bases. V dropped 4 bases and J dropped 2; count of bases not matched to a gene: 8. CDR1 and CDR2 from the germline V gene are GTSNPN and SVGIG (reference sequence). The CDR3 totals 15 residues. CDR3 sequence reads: CAWIVPSGDQETQYF. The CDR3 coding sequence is TGTGCCTGGATAGTTCCTAGCGGGGATCAAGAGACCCAGTACTTC.

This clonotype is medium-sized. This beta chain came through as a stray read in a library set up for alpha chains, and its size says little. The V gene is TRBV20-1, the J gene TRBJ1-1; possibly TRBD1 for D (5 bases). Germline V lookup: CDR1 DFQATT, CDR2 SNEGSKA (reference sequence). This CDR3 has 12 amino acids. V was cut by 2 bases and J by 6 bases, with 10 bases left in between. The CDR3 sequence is CSARPLGAEAFF. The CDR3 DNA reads TGCAGTGCTAGACCCTTGGGGGCTGAAGCTTTCTTT.

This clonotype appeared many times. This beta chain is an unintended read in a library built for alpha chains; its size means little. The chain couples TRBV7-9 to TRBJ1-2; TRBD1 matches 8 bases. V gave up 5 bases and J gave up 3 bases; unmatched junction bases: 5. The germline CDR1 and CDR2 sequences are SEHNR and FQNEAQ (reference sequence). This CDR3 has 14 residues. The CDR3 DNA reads TGTGCCAGCAGCACCGGACAGGGACACTATGGCTACACCTTC. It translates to CASSTGQGHYGYTF.

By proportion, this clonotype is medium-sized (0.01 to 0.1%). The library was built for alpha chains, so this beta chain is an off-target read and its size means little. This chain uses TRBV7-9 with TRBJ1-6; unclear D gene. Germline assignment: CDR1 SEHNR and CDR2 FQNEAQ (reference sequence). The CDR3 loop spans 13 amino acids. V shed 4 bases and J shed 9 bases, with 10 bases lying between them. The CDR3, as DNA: TGTGCCAGCAGCTCGGATCGTTTTTCACCCCTCCACTTT. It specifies CASSSDRFSPLHF. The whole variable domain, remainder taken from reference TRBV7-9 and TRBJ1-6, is DTGVSQNPRHKITKRGQNVTFRCDPISEHNRLYWYRQTLGQGPEFLTYFQNEAQLEKSRLLSDRFSAERPKGSFSTLEIQRTEQGDSAMYLCASSSDRFSPLHFGNGTRLTVT.